The following is a T cell receptor beta chain sequence with its context. The entry originates in a study of blood T cell repertoires in COVID-19. Study at large: COVID-19 samples collected from the United States, Italy and Spain covered acute and convalescent phases. In each case, the material was cDNA or gDNA derived from T cells, B-cell-depleted T cells, or PBMCs.

In the study's own analysis: Amplification of reference gene primers provided the estimated nucleated cell counts. The protocol was immunoSEQ multiplex PCR, while the TCRdb copy is restricted to in-frame clones and leaves out a portion. V and J calls and clone size follow that table, whereas D and trimming were derived from the DNA. The table has around 78,000 clones, about nine tenths seen once. Sequenced sample: peripheral blood. The origin of this receptor is a man in his 70s with active or convalescent COVID-19.

CDR3 residues: CASSMGTANTEAFF. The CDR3 bases are TGTGCCAGTAGTATGGGGACAGCGAACACTGAAGCTTTCTTT. The J gene is TRBJ1-1, the V gene TRBV19; 7 bases map to TRBD1. V dropped 3 bases and J dropped 1; count of bases not matched to a gene: 2. The CDR3 totals 14 residues. CDR1 LNHDA and CDR2 SQIVND come from the germline V gene (reference sequence).